A selection of T cell receptor beta chains follows, all from one sample in a study of OX40 agonist ivuxolimab in advanced cancers. Libraries were prepared by immunoSEQ multiplex PCR; TCRdb keeps only in-frame clonotypes and omits some of them. In the table there are roughly 70,000 clones, roughly 85% of which are singletons. The sample was CD4+ or CD8+ T cells sorted from blood, taken in a trial of the OX40 agonist ivuxolimab. These receptors were collected from an adult with an advanced solid tumor such as melanoma, head and neck, liver or kidney cancer. Both conserved end residues are part of each CDR3.

J,V,CDR3
TRBJ1-5,TRBV19,CASSNTGGLQPQHF
TRBJ2-6,TRBV27,CASSLRIRQGRSGANVLTF
TRBJ1-1,TRBV19,CASIRVGTEAFF
TRBJ1-1,TRBV7-9,CASSLDGRANTEAFF
TRBJ2-7,TRBV7-3,CASRSGTGNYEQYF
TRBJ2-6,TRBV9,CASSVERGRFSGANVLTF
TRBJ1-2,TRBV6-5,CASTRGRGYGYTF
TRBJ2-2,TRBV19,CASTDRYTGELFF
TRBJ2-7,TRBV2,CASGGRVYEQYF
TRBJ1-1,TRBV2,CASGRQLGTEAFF
TRBJ2-5,TRBV7-3,CASSFSYQETQYF
TRBJ2-4,TRBV6-5,CASSYSRSFGNIQYF
TRBJ2-7,TRBV6-1,CASSVQYGSYEQYF
TRBJ1-1,TRBV5-1,CASSLAGSIGASTEAFF
TRBJ1-5,TRBV27,CASSFASQGGNQPQHF
TRBJ2-1,TRBV9,CASSSSGRAKNNEQFF
TRBJ1-3,TRBV6-5,CASSPTGGSGNTIYF
TRBJ2-3,TRBV2,CASRIDRGRSDTQYF
TRBJ1-2,TRBV28,CATLREGGEGYTF
TRBJ2-2,TRBV7-3,CASSPSSGGLPGELFF
TRBJ1-2,TRBV7-9,CASSLWGANYGYTF
TRBJ1-1,TRBV7-2,CASSLGTANTEAFF
TRBJ2-1,TRBV25-1,CASRLGTSFGEQFF
TRBJ2-7,TRBV7-2,CASSSQGASSYEQYF
TRBJ1-2,TRBV6-5,CASRGQPYGYTF
.,TRBV7-2,CASSVLRGAGEQYF
TRBJ2-7,TRBV7-6,CASSLSGSSYEQYF
TRBJ1-3,TRBV11-1,CASSQLGQGGNTIYF
TRBJ1-2,TRBV6-1,CASSNNYGYTF
.,TRBV9,CASSARLAPYEQYF
TRBJ2-2,TRBV10-3,CAITPGSHGELFF
TRBJ2-3,TRBV19,CASRDRGLDTQYF
TRBJ1-2,TRBV19,CASKKGPLYGYTF
TRBJ1-4,TRBV4-1,CASSFNFQGMDEKLFF
TRBJ2-3,TRBV7-3,CASSSRDTTDTQYF
TRBJ2-1,TRBV7-2,CASSSLRDRGEEQFF
TRBJ1-1,TRBV19,CATLFWGVTEAFF
TRBJ2-5,TRBV5-1,CASRGNQETQYF
TRBJ1-2,TRBV7-8,CASSFGTGEGYTF
TRBJ2-2,TRBV7-8,CASSSQTTGELFF